Each of the 2 T cell receptor beta chains below was sequenced from the same sample in a study of T cell repertoires in cytomegalovirus infection. Their specific antigens are unknown. Each CDR3 protein gets one entry after TCRdb re-called the reads with MiXCR. This repertoire shows about 920,000 distinct CDR3 sequences, less than 40% found once; its top ten account for roughly 13%. The sample was cultured CD8+ T cells from PBMCs, taken from culture after CMV antigen stimulation. These receptors were obtained from a human donor in good health (CMV status not recorded). Some clones in this sample may be carry-over from other donors' samples.

This clonotype was seen a handful of times. The J gene is TRBJ2-1, the V gene TRBV20-1, with 8 positions matching TRBD2. The CDR3 is 17 amino acids. J gave up 2 bases and V 6 bases, and 15 bases lay outside the gene matches. From germline, CDR1 is DFQATT and CDR2 SNEGSKA (reference sequence). CDR3 region: CSAKFEERGGPYNEQFF. The CDR3, as DNA: TGCAGTGCCAAGTTCGAAGAACGGGGGGGCCCCTACAATGAGCAGTTCTTC.

This clonotype turned up a few times. The gene calls are TRBV7-9 and TRBJ2-3; 11 bases align to TRBD2. Germline V CDR1 and CDR2: SEHNR, FQNEAQ (reference sequence). The junction had 13 bases not matched to a gene; V was cut back by 5 bases and J by 3 bases. The CDR3 sequence is 18 residues long. Here the CDR3 DNA reads TGTGCCAGCAGCGCGACAGGGAGACTAGCGGGGATAACAGATACGCAGTATTTT. It is translated as CASSATGRLAGITDTQYF. Looking up the rest from reference TRBV7-9 and TRBJ2-3 gives the full variable domain: DTGVSQNPRHKITKRGQNVTFRCDPISEHNRLYWYRQTLGQGPEFLTYFQNEAQLEKSRLLSDRFSAERPKGSFSTLEIQRTEQGDSAMYLCASSATGRLAGITDTQYFGPGTRLTVL.